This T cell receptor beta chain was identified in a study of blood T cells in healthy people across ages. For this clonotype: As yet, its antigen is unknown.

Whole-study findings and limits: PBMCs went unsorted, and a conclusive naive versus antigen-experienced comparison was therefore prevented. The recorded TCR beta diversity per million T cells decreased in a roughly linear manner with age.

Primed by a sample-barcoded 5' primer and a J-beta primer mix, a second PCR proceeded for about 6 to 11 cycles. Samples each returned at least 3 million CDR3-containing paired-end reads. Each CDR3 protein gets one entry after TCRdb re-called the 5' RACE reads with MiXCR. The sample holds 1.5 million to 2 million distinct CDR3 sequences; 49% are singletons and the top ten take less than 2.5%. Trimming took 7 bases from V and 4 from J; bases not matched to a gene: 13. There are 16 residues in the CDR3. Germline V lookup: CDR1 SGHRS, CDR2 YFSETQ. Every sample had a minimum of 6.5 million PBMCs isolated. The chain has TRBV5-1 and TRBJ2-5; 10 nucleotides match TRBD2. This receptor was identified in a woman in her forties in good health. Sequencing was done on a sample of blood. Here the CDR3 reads CASGQVKRGGRETQYF. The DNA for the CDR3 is TGCGCCAGCGGGCAAGTAAAGCGGGGGGGAAGAGAGACCCAGTACTTC.